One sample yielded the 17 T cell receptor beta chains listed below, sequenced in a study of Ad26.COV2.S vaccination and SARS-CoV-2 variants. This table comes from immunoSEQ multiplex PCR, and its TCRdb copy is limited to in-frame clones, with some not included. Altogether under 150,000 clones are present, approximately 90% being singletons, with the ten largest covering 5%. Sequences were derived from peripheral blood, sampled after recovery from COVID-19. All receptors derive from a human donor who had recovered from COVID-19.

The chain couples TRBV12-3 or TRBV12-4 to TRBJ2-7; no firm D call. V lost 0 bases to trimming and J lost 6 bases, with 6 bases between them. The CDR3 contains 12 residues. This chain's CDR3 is CASSLAAFEQYF. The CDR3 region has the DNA TGTGCCAGCAGTTTAGCGGCTTTCGAGCAGTACTTC.

The CDR3 is CASSPVVDRENTGELFF. In DNA, the CDR3 is TGCGCCAGCAGCCCGGTCGTCGACAGGGAGAACACCGGGGAGCTGTTTTTT. V is TRBV5-1 and J is TRBJ2-2; 7 nucleotides agree with TRBD1. This CDR3 comprises 17 residues. The J segment lost 1 base and the V segment lost 4 bases, leaving 10 bases of the junction unmatched. CDR1 SGHRS and CDR2 YFSETQ come from the germline V gene.

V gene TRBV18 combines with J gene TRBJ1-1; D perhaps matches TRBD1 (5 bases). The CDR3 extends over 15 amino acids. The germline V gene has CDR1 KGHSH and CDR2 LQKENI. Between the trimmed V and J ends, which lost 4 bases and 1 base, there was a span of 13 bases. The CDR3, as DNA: TGTGCCAGCTCACATGATCAGGGTAGGAACACTGAAGCTTTCTTT. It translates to CASSHDQGRNTEAFF. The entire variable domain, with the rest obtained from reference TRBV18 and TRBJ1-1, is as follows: NAGVMQNPRHLVRRRGQEARLRCSPMKGHSHVYWYRQLPEEGLKFMVYLQKENIIDESGMPKERFSAEFPKEGPSILRIQQVVRGDSAAYFCASSHDQGRNTEAFFGQGTRLTVV.

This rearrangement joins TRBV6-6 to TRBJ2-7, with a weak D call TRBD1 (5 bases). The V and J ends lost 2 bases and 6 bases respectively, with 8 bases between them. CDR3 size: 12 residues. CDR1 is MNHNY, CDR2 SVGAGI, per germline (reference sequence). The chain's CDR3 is CASSYRGSEQYF. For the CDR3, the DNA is TGTGCCAGCAGTTACAGGGGTAGCGAGCAGTACTTC.

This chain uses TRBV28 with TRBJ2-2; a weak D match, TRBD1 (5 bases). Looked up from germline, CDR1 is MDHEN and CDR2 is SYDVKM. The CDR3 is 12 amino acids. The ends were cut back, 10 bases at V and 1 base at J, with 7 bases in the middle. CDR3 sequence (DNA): TGTGCCACGACAGAGAACACCGGGGAGCTGTTTTTT. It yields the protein CATTENTGELFF.

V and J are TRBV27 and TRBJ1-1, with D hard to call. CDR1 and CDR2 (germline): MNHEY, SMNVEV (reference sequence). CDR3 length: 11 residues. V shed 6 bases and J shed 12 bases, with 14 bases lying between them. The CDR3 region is CASSQGERTFF. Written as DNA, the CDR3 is TGTGCCAGCAGCCAAGGTGAGAGGACTTTCTTT.

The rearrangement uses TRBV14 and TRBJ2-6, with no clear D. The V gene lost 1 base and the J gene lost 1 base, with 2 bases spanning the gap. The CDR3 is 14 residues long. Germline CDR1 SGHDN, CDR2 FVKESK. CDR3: CASSQGSGANVLTF. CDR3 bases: TGTGCCAGCAGCCAAGGTTCTGGGGCCAACGTCCTGACTTTC. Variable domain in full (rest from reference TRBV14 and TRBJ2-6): EAGVTQFPSHSVIEKGQTVTLRCDPISGHDNLYWYRRVMGKEIKFLLHFVKESKQDESGMPNNRFLAERTGGTYSTLKVQPAELEDSGVYFCASSQGSGANVLTFGAGSRLTVL.

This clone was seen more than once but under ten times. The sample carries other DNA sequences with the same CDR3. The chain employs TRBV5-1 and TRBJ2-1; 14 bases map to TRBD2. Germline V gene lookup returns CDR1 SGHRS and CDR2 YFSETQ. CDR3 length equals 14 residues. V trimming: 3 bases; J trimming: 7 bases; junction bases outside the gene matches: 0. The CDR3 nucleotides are TGCGCCAGCAGCTGGACTAGCGGGGGGAATGAGCAGTTCTTC. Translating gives CASSWTSGGNEQFF.

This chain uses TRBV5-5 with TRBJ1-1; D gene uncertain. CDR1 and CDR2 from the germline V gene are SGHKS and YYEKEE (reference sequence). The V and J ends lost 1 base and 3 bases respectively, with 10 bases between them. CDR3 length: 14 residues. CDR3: CASSLSVWDTEAFF. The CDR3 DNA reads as TGTGCCAGCAGCTTGTCAGTATGGGACACTGAAGCTTTCTTT.

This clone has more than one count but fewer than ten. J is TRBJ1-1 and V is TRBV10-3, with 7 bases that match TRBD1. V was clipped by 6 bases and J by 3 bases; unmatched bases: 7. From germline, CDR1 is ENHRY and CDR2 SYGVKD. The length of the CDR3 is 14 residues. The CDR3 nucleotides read TGTGCCATCAGGGACCGGGACAGCTACACTGAAGCTTTCTTT. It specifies CAIRDRDSYTEAFF.

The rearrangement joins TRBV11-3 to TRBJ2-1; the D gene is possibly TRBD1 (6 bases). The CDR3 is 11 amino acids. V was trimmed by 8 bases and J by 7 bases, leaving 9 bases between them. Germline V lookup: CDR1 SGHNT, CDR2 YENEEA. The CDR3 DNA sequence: TGTGCCAGCCCTACAGGGAATGAGCAGTTCTTC. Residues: CASPTGNEQFF.

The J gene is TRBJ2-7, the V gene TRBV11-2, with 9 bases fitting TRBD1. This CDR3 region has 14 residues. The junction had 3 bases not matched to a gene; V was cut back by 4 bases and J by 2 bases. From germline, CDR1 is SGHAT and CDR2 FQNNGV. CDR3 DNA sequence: TGTGCCAGCAGCTCGGGACAGGGTCCCTACGAGCAGTACTTC. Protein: CASSSGQGPYEQYF.

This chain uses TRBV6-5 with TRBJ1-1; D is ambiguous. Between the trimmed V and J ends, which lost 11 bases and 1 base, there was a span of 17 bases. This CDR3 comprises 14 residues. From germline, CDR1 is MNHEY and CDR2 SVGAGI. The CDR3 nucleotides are TGTGCCTCTATGGCCGGGGAGGGGAACACTGAAGCTTTCTTT. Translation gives CASMAGEGNTEAFF.

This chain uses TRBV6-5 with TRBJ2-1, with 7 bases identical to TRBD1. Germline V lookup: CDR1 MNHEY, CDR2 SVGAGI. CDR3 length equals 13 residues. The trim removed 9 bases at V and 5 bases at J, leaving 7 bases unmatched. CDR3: CARARTGNNEQFF. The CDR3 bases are TGTGCCAGGGCAAGGACAGGCAACAATGAGCAGTTCTTC.

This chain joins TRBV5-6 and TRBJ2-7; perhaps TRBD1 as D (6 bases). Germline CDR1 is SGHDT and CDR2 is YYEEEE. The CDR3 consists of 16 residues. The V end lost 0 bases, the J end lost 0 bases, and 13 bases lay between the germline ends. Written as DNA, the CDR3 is TGTGCCAGCAGCTTGGGGGGTAGGGGGTTCTCCTACGAGCAGTACTTC. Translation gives CASSLGGRGFSYEQYF.

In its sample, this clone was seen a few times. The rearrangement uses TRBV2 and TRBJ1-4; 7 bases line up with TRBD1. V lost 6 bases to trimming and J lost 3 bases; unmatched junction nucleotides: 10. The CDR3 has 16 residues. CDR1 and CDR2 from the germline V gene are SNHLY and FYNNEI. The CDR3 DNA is TGTGCCAGCAGGGGGGGACAGCCGATGGCTAATGAAAAACTGTTTTTT. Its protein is CASRGGQPMANEKLFF.

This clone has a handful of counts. The CDR3, as DNA: TGTGCCACCGCAGAGAATTCACCCCTCCACTTT. This translates into CATAENSPLHF. J is TRBJ1-6 and V is TRBV5-8; unclear D gene. V lost 9 bases and J 7 bases, leaving 8 bases between the germline ends. The CDR3 spans 11 residues. In germline, CDR1 is SGHTS, CDR2 YDEGEE.